This T cell receptor beta chain was captured by sequencing in a study of T cell responses to AZD1222 COVID-19 vaccine. Study findings and constraints: Clonal diversity was possibly underestimated; the donors were predominantly white British and more often female. Baseline serology detected seropositivity in only six or seven AZD1222 recipients. Receipt of two AZD1222 doses was followed by a rise in Spike-specific TCR breadth and depth. After the peak T cell response, and only then, were repertoires sampled.

Produced via immunoSEQ multiplex PCR; TCRdb's table is partial and in-frame only. The sample shows fewer than 130,000 clones, around 90% of them seen only once. This clone has a single count. Its matching antigen is unknown. Sequencing used peripheral blood, obtained on day 0 of AZD1222 vaccination. This clonotype was sampled from an adult in good health.

The CDR3 spells CASSLDYNEQFF. The CDR3 region has the DNA TGCGCCAGCAGCTTGGACTACAATGAGCAGTTCTTC. The J gene is TRBJ2-1, the V gene TRBV5-1; D gene ambiguous. Germline V gives CDR1 SGHRS, CDR2 YFSETQ. This CDR3 has 12 residues. Trimming shortened V by 0 bases and J by 3 bases, and 1 base separated the two germline ends.